Below are 15 T cell receptor beta chains sequenced from a single sample in a study of blood T cell dynamics during melanoma immunotherapy. Time point reported: pre-treatment baseline. Sequencing used immunoSEQ multiplex PCR; TCRdb keeps in-frame clones, though not all of them. Of around 3,500 clones listed, over 80% were seen once; the top ten hold about 0.47%. The sequencing here drew on effector memory CD8+ T cells from blood, taken from a patient treated with checkpoint blockade. Receptors were obtained from a human donor with melanoma.

The chain recombines TRBV27 with TRBJ2-7, with 10 bases fitting TRBD1. CDR1 MNHEY and CDR2 SMNVEV come from the germline V gene (reference sequence). V gave up 5 bases and J gave up 2 bases; unmatched junction bases: 6. The CDR3 length is 15 residues. CDR3 sequence reads: CASSRPGQGPYEQYF. The CDR3 DNA sequence: TGTGCCAGCAGTAGGCCGGGACAGGGGCCCTACGAGCAGTACTTC.

This clone was detected once. The gene calls are TRBV4-3 and TRBJ1-5, with a possible D match to TRBD1 (5 bases). The V gene lost 0 bases and the J gene lost 6 bases, with 9 bases spanning the gap. The CDR3 consists of 14 residues. The germline V gene encodes CDR1 LGHNA and CDR2 YSLEER. The CDR3 region is CASSQDLRGQPQHF. CDR3 nucleotides: TGCGCCAGCAGCCAAGACCTGAGGGGTCAGCCCCAGCATTTT.

V usage is TRBV11-3 and J usage is TRBJ2-3, with D tentatively TRBD2 (5 bases). The V end lost 1 base, the J end lost 5 bases, and 7 bases lay between the germline ends. The CDR3 consists of 13 residues. From germline, CDR1 is SGHNT and CDR2 YENEEA. The CDR3 reads CASSLAGGDTQYF. Written as DNA, the CDR3 is TGTGCCAGCAGCTTAGCCGGAGGAGATACGCAGTATTTT.

The chain is built from TRBV4-1 and TRBJ2-7; possibly TRBD1 for D (6 bases). The CDR3 consists of 14 residues. Trimming cost V 1 base and J 3 bases, with 10 bases left between them. Germline values: CDR1 MGHRA, CDR2 YSYEKL. CDR3 sequence: CASSQGKGGYEQYF. CDR3 coding DNA: TGCGCCAGCAGCCAAGGGAAAGGGGGCTACGAGCAGTACTTC.

V is TRBV28 and J is TRBJ2-1, with TRBD2 identical over 14 bases. The J segment lost 3 bases and the V segment lost 5 bases, leaving 9 bases of the junction unmatched. CDR1 MDHEN and CDR2 SYDVKM come from the germline V gene. The CDR3 runs 18 residues. The CDR3, as DNA: TGTGCCAGCAGTCGCGGGACTAGCGGGAGTGGACTCTACAATGAGCAGTTCTTC. This gives the protein CASSRGTSGSGLYNEQFF.

This clone was seen only a few times. This chain links TRBV19 with TRBJ2-7, with D possibly matching TRBD2 (6 bases). CDR3 length: 13 residues. Germline V gene data show CDR1 as LNHDA and CDR2 as SQIVND (reference sequence). V was cut by 1 base and J by 7 bases, with 11 bases left in between. The DNA for the CDR3 is TGTGCCAGTAGTATAGTCGGCGGGGAAGAGCAGTACTTC. This sequence encodes CASSIVGGEEQYF.

The rearrangement joins TRBV28 to TRBJ2-1; D might be TRBD2 (6 bases). From germline, CDR1 is MDHEN and CDR2 SYDVKM. The CDR3 is 12 amino acids. Trimming took 8 bases from V and 5 from J, leaving 10 bases between them. The CDR3 DNA reads TGTGCCAGCCCTCGCGGGGACAATGAGCAGTTCTTC. It codes for CASPRGDNEQFF.

The CDR3 is CASSQDLETPNTGELFF. In nucleotides, the CDR3 is TGCGCCAGCAGCCAAGATCTGGAGACGCCGAACACCGGGGAGCTGTTTTTT. The chain is built from TRBV4-3 and TRBJ2-2; D remains ambiguous. Germline CDR1 and CDR2: LGHNA and YSLEER. This CDR3 comprises 17 residues. Trimming cost V 0 bases and J 0 bases, with 11 bases left between them.

The chain links TRBV19 to TRBJ2-3; 8 bases fit TRBD1. V lost 7 bases and J lost 6; bases outside the gene matches: 6. CDR1 is LNHDA and CDR2 is SQIVND in the germline V gene (reference sequence). This CDR3 has 13 amino acids. The DNA of the CDR3 is TGTGCCAGTACTACAGGGGGGTGGGATACGCAGTATTTT. Its translation: CASTTGGWDTQYF.

The chain has TRBV5-1 and TRBJ2-1, with no clear D. The CDR3 totals 14 residues. Germline lookup yields CDR1 SGHRS and CDR2 YFSETQ. V dropped 0 bases and J dropped 4 bases, with 8 bases sitting between them. CDR3 loop: CASSLAGLYNEQFF. CDR3 DNA sequence: TGCGCCAGCAGCTTGGCTGGCCTTTACAATGAGCAGTTCTTC. The full variable domain, in which reference TRBV5-1 and TRBJ2-1 provide the parts outside the CDR3, is KAGVTQTPRYLIKTRGQQVTLSCSPISGHRSVSWYQQTPGQGLQFLFEYFSETQRNKGNFPGRFSGRQFSNSRSEMNVSTLELGDSALYLCASSLAGLYNEQFFGPGTRLTVL.

The chain recombines TRBV19 with TRBJ2-7; perhaps D is TRBD1 or TRBD2 (5 bases each). This CDR3 is 14 amino acids long. Germline lookup yields CDR1 LNHDA and CDR2 SQIVND (reference sequence). The V end lost 5 bases, the J end lost 4 bases, and 15 bases lay between the germline ends. The chain's CDR3 is CASSPSGPRYEQYF. The CDR3 DNA reads TGTGCCAGTAGTCCGTCGGGGCCACGATACGAGCAGTACTTC. The full variable domain, its missing parts supplied by reference TRBV19 and TRBJ2-7, is DGGITQSPKYLFRKEGQNVTLSCEQNLNHDAMYWYRQDPGQGLRLIYYSQIVNDFQKGDIAEGYSVSREKKESFPLTVTSAQKNPTAFYLCASSPSGPRYEQYFGPGTRLTVT.

This clone was seen only once. The J gene is TRBJ2-7, the V gene TRBV30; perhaps D is TRBD1 or TRBD2 (6 bases each). Germline V gives CDR1 GTSNPN, CDR2 SVGIG (reference sequence). With 2 bases removed from V and 0 bases from J, the gap between germline ends came to 8 bases. CDR3 length equals 13 residues. The chain's CDR3 is CAWSTGASYEQYF. The CDR3 DNA sequence: TGTGCCTGGAGTACGGGGGCCTCCTACGAGCAGTACTTC.

The genes are TRBV18 and TRBJ2-5; D not certain. There are 16 residues in the CDR3. Germline V gene sequence: CDR1 KGHSH, CDR2 LQKENI. Deletions cut 4 bases from V and 0 bases from J, with 15 bases between. The CDR3: CASSLSYSEYQETQYF. The CDR3 DNA sequence: TGTGCCAGCTCACTATCGTACAGCGAGTACCAAGAGACCCAGTACTTC.

The rearrangement uses TRBV7-9 and TRBJ2-7; 8 nucleotides match TRBD2. V shed 1 base and J 2 bases; nucleotides not matched to a gene: 1. The CDR3 has 14 residues. Germline values: CDR1 SEHNR, CDR2 FQNEAQ (reference sequence). In nucleotides, the CDR3 is TGTGCCAGCAGCTTAGGGACTAGCCCCTACGAGCAGTACTTC. Translation gives CASSLGTSPYEQYF.

The rearrangement joins TRBV7-9 to TRBJ2-5; D is unclear. The tail of the sequence fits TRBJ2-7 better, so the J call may be wrong. The germline gives CDR1 SEHNR, CDR2 FQNEAQ (reference sequence). CDR3 length: 15 amino acids. Here the CDR3 reads CASSLEDVGFYEQYF. CDR3 DNA sequence: TGTGCCAGCAGCTTAGAAGATGTCGGCTTCTACGAGCAGTACTTC.